These 17 T cell receptor beta chains originate from one sample sequenced in a study of immune evolution from preneoplasia to lung adenocarcinoma. Libraries were prepared by immunoSEQ multiplex PCR; TCRdb keeps only in-frame clonotypes and omits some of them. Of 3,000 or so clones listed, 80% were seen once; the top ten hold less than 6%. What was sequenced was FFPE invasive lung adenocarcinoma tissue. The source of these receptors is a person aged 55-85 years with invasive lung adenocarcinoma.

V and J are TRBV15 and TRBJ1-2, with a possible D match to TRBD1 (6 bases). Germline assignment: CDR1 LNHNV and CDR2 YYDKDF (reference sequence). The germline V and J ends were trimmed by 0 bases and 5 bases, with 16 bases remaining between them. This CDR3 contains 16 residues. The CDR3 region has the DNA TGTGCCACCAGCAGAGATCGGCGGCAGGGGTCGTATGGCTACACCTTC. This gives the protein CATSRDRRQGSYGYTF.

This chain joins TRBV7-9 and TRBJ1-4; D gene uncertain. The CDR3 is made up of 15 amino acids. Germline V gene data show CDR1 as SEHNR and CDR2 as FQNEAQ (reference sequence). Trimming pared 5 bases from V and 2 bases from J, leaving 12 bases between. In nucleotides, the CDR3 is TGTGCCAGCAGCCCTCCGAGGCCGACTAATGAAAAACTGTTTTTT. Its translation: CASSPPRPTNEKLFF.

V usage is TRBV28 and J usage is TRBJ1-4, with D uncertain. The germline gives CDR1 MDHEN, CDR2 SYDVKM. This CDR3 comprises 12 residues. V dropped 0 bases and J dropped 5 bases, with 1 base sitting between them. For the CDR3, the DNA is TGTGCCAGCAGTTTATGGAATGAAAAACTGTTTTTT. It encodes CASSLWNEKLFF.

Notes on this clone: The junction departs from the called germline gene at one end, perhaps through a read error. The genes are TRBV18 and TRBJ1-2; tentative D call: TRBD1 (6 bases). Germline loops: CDR1 KGHSH, CDR2 LQKENI. This CDR3 has 14 amino acids. The CDR3 DNA is TGTACCAGCTCACCAGAAACAGGGTCTTATGGCTACACCTTC. Translated, it gives CTSSPETGSYGYTF.

The rearrangement joins TRBV5-1 to TRBJ2-7; tentative D call: TRBD1 (5 bases). This CDR3 region has 18 residues. V lost 1 base to trimming and J lost 1 base, with 21 bases between them. Germline loops: CDR1 SGHRS, CDR2 YFSETQ. The CDR3 reads CASSLMVTGESSSYEQYF. The CDR3 nucleotides read TGCGCCAGCAGCTTGATGGTTACAGGCGAAAGCAGTTCCTACGAGCAGTACTTC.

Turning to this clone: The junction does not match germline at one end; this may be a read error. The chain employs TRBV5-1 and TRBJ1-2, with 7 bases aligning to TRBD1. In germline, CDR1 is SGHRS, CDR2 YFSETQ. The CDR3 has 14 residues. CDR3 residues: CASSEGQSNYGYIF. DNA of the CDR3: TGCGCCAGCAGCGAGGGACAGTCTAACTATGGCTACATCTTC. Full variable domain (rest looked up from reference TRBV5-1 and TRBJ1-2): KAGVTQTPRYLIKTRGQQVTLSCSPISGHRSVSWYQQTPGQGLQFLFEYFSETQRNKGNFPGRFSGRQFSNSRSEMNVSTLELGDSALYLCASSEGQSNYGYIFGSGTRLTVV.

This chain connects TRBV7-6 to TRBJ2-3; 9 bases match TRBD2. This CDR3 contains 20 residues. V lost 5 bases, J lost 1 base, and 19 bases stayed unmatched. Looked up from germline, CDR1 is SGHVS and CDR2 is FNYEAQ. The CDR3 sequence is CASSIEPAPSSGGGTDTQYF. In DNA form, the CDR3 reads TGTGCCAGCAGCATAGAGCCGGCCCCTAGTAGCGGGGGCGGCACAGATACGCAGTATTTT.

This clone was recorded only once. V usage is TRBV2 and J usage is TRBJ2-1, with D maybe TRBD1 (6 bases). CDR1 is SNHLY and CDR2 is FYNNEI in the germline V gene. The CDR3 loop spans 14 amino acids. With 7 bases removed from V and 1 base from J, the gap between germline ends came to 11 bases. CDR3 DNA sequence: TGTGCCAGCAAGAGGGGGAATTCCTACAATGAGCAGTTCTTC. This encodes CASKRGNSYNEQFF.

The chain recombines TRBV19 with TRBJ1-5; TRBD1 is a possible D gene (6 bases). The germline gives CDR1 LNHDA, CDR2 SQIVND (reference sequence). V gave up 4 bases and J gave up 7 bases, with 20 bases separating them. CDR3 length: 16 amino acids. CDR3 protein: CASSTGTSRERQPQHF. CDR3 in DNA: TGTGCCAGTAGTACCGGGACAAGTCGCGAACGCCAGCCCCAGCATTTT.

This clone was detected only once. J is TRBJ2-5 and V is TRBV29-1; no reliable D call. The CDR3 extends over 14 amino acids. Trimming took 1 base from V and 1 from J, leaving 10 bases between them. Per germline, CDR1 SQVTM and CDR2 ANQGSEA. CDR3 sequence: CSVEAPHTQETQYF. The CDR3 bases are TGCAGCGTTGAAGCCCCCCATACCCAAGAGACCCAGTACTTC.

A note on this clone: The junction and the germline gene differ at one end; a read error may be behind it. The chain combines TRBV5-4 with TRBJ2-1; D is perhaps TRBD2 (6 bases). Germline values: CDR1 SGHNT, CDR2 YYREEE (reference sequence). This CDR3 is 12 amino acids long. CDR3: CASSLAGNEQFF. The CDR3 nucleotides read TGTGCCAGCAGTTTGGCGGGGAATGAGCAGTTCTTC.

The chain recombines TRBV5-4 with TRBJ1-2; perhaps TRBD1 as D (6 bases). The CDR3 totals 14 residues. V dropped 4 bases and J dropped 6 bases, with 16 bases sitting between them. Per the germline V gene, CDR1 is SGHNT and CDR2 is YYREEE (reference sequence). The CDR3 spells CASSLGGFDDGYTF. The CDR3 coding sequence is TGTGCCAGCAGCCTCGGGGGCTTTGATGATGGCTACACCTTC.

The sample holds one count of this clone. The chain uses TRBV6-5 and TRBJ1-6; no firm D call. This CDR3 has 14 amino acids. Germline V gene data show CDR1 as MNHEY and CDR2 as SVGAGI. The V end was cut by 0 bases, the J end by 9 bases, with 9 bases between. The CDR3 nucleotides read TGTGCCAGCAGTTACTCGAGGGCAGGTTCACCCCTCCACTTT. Amino acids: CASSYSRAGSPLHF.

The chain is built from TRBV6-6 and TRBJ1-5, with D possibly TRBD1 on 5 matching bases. The germline V gene has CDR1 MNHNY and CDR2 SVGAGI (reference sequence). V was trimmed by 4 bases and J by 6 bases, leaving 10 bases between them. This CDR3 is built from 13 residues. The CDR3 protein is CASSSNGGQPQHF. Here the CDR3 DNA reads TGTGCCAGCAGTTCCAACGGGGGTCAGCCCCAGCATTTT.

The chain employs TRBV6-5 and TRBJ2-7; D may match TRBD1 or TRBD2 (6 bases each). The ends were cut back, 2 bases at V and 6 bases at J, with 14 bases in the middle. From germline, CDR1 is MNHEY and CDR2 SVGAGI. The CDR3 consists of 14 residues. The CDR3 DNA follows: TGTGCCAGCAGTTACACCGGGGGCGGAGGCGAGCAGTACTTC. Residues: CASSYTGGGGEQYF.

V and J are TRBV28 and TRBJ1-6, with D hard to call. Trimming pared 2 bases from V and 10 bases from J, leaving 6 bases between. Germline CDR1 reads MDHEN; CDR2 reads SYDVKM. This CDR3 has 12 amino acids. CDR3: CASSLVPSPLHF. The CDR3 DNA follows: TGTGCCAGCAGTTTAGTTCCCTCACCCCTCCACTTT.

The genes are TRBV29-1 and TRBJ2-1; tentative D call: TRBD1 (5 bases). Per the germline V gene, CDR1 is SQVTM and CDR2 is ANQGSEA. CDR3 size: 14 residues. V gave up 4 bases and J gave up 6 bases, with 16 bases separating them. CDR3 nucleotides: TGCAGCGTTGTAGGGGCAAATCCCGTCAATGAGCAGTTCTTC. Its protein product is CSVVGANPVNEQFF.